This T cell receptor beta chain stems from a study of blood T cell repertoires in COVID-19 (TCRdb year 2020). A note on the overall study: Collaborator samples came from the United States, Italy and Spain and covered acute and convalescent phases of COVID-19. Sample metadata almost always included a de-identified subject ID, COVID-19 status, age in years and sex. A freely available public database, intended as a resource for researchers studying the immune response to SARS-CoV-2, is where the repertoires were released. The prospective study material was composed of cDNA or gDNA derived from T cells, B-cell-depleted T cells, or PBMCs. The samples were drawn from two sources: the first 160 participants of the ongoing ImmuneRACE study, and 1,200 or so subjects contributed by 6 global collaborators. Where available, HLA class I and class II types were obtained from metadata supplied by the sample provider rather than from assay-based typing. Deeply sampled blood TCRbeta repertoires from subjects exposed to, actively infected with, or recovered from COVID-19 were included in the dataset.

The paper as a whole reports these results and caveats: The amount of clinical and demographic metadata varied by source and participant and was provided uncurated.

A word on this clone: Its cognate antigen has yet to be identified. No base-level quality is on record; no much larger clone is a single base apart. Different DNA sequences within this sample yield the same CDR3.

TCRbeta CDR3 regions were amplified from genomic DNA using the immunoSEQ Assay, a bias-controlled multiplex PCR. Per the original workflow: The number of nucleated cells in each sample was estimated from the amplification of reference gene primers within the assay. To quantify the absolute abundance of each unique TCRbeta CDR3 rearrangement, sequence reads were collapsed and filtered. Productive Simpson clonality was computed per sample as the square root of Simpson's diversity index over productive rearrangements. TCRdb took this table from immuneACCESS and kept in-frame rearrangements with V and J called. Such tables lack part of the clones; where checked against another copy, unresolved V genes explain under half of the gap, and the rest is unexplained. D and trimming were read from the DNA, whereas the V and J calls and clone size are those reported in that table. Recorded for this sample are around 200,000 clones; less than 90% of them occurred a single time. Of the sample, around 6.1% falls within the top ten clones.

The collaborating institutions used their own protocols to collect whole blood in K2EDTA tubes. For TCRbeta analysis, collaborators shipped samples as frozen whole blood, isolated PBMCs, or DNA extracted from either of those sample types. The sequencing input was peripheral blood. This clonotype was obtained from a woman in her thirties or forties with acute or convalescent COVID-19.

This receptor has the CDR3 CASSLPGTGAYEQYF. The nucleotide sequence reads as follows: TGTGCCAGCAGTCTCCCCGGGACAGGGGCCTACGAGCAGTACTTC. The rearrangement combines TRBV28 with TRBJ2-7, with TRBD1 matching 10 junction bases. The germline V and J ends show losses of 5 bases and 2 bases respectively, and no gene match explains 6 bases of the junction. The CDR3 starts with the cysteine, ends with the phenylalanine, and has 15 residues. Only the CDR3 portion is preserved as DNA: 45 bases, with reading frame beginning at the first base. Looking up the germline V gene yields CDR1 MDHEN and CDR2 SYDVKM.